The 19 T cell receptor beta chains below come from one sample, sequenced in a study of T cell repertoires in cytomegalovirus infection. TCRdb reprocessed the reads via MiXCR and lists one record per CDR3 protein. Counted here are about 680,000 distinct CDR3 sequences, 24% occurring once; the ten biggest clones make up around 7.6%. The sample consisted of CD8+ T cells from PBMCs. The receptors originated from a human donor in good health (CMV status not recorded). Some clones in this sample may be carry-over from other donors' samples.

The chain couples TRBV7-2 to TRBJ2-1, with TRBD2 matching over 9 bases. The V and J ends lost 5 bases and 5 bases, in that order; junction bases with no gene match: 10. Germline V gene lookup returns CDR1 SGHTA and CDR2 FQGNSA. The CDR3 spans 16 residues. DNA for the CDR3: TGTGCCAGCAGCCGACCCCGACTAGCGGCCGACAATGAGCAGTTCTTC. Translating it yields CASSRPRLAADNEQFF.

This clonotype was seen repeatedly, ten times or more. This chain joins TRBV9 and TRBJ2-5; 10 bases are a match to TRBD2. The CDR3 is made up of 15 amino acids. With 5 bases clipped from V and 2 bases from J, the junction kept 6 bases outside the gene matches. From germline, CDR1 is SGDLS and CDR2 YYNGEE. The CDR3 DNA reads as TGTGCCAGCAGTGTTGAAGCGGGGGGGCAAGAGACCCAGTACTTC. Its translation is CASSVEAGGQETQYF.

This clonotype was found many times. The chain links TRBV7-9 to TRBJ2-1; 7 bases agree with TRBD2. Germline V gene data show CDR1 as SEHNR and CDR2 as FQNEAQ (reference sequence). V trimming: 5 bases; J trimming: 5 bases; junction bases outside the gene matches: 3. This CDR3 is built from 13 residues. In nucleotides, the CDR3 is TGTGCCAGCAGCCACGCGGGAGACAATGAGCAGTTCTTC. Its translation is CASSHAGDNEQFF.

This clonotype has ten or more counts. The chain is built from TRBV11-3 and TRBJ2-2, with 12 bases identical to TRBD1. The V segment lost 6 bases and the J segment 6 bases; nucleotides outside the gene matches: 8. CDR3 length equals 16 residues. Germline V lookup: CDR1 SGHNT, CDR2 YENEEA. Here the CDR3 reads CASRPPGQGAAGELFF. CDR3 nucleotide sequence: TGTGCCAGCAGGCCCCCGGGACAGGGGGCTGCCGGGGAGCTGTTTTTT.

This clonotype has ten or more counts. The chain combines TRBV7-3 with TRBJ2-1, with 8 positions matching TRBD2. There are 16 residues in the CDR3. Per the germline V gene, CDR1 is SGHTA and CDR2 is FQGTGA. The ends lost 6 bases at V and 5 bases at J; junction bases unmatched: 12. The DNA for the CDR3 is TGTGCCAGCAGTTCACCGGGACTAGTATCCCACAATGAGCAGTTCTTC. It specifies CASSSPGLVSHNEQFF. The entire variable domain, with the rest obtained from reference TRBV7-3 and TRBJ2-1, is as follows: GAGVSQTPSNKVTEKGKYVELRCDPISGHTALYWYRQSLGQGPEFLIYFQGTGAADDSGLPNDRFFAVRPEGSVSTLKIQRTERGDSAVYLCASSSPGLVSHNEQFFGPGTRLTVL.

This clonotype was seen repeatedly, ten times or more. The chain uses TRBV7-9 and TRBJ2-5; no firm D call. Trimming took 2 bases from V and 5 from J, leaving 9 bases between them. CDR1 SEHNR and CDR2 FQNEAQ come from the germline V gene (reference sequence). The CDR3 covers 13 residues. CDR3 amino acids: CASSLSGMETQYF. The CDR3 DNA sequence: TGTGCCAGCAGCTTATCTGGGATGGAGACCCAGTACTTC. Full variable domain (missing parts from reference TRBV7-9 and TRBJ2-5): DTGVSQNPRHKITKRGQNVTFRCDPISEHNRLYWYRQTLGQGPEFLTYFQNEAQLEKSRLLSDRFSAERPKGSFSTLEIQRTEQGDSAMYLCASSLSGMETQYFGPGTRLLVL.

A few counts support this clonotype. CDR3 amino acids: CASSYHQDRESRAFF. The CDR3 DNA is TGTGCCAGCAGCTACCACCAGGACAGGGAAAGTCGAGCTTTCTTT. The rearrangement joins TRBV28 to TRBJ1-1; TRBD1 aligns across 8 bases. Germline-derived CDR1 and CDR2 are MDHEN and SYDVKM. With 6 bases clipped from V and 10 bases from J, the junction kept 16 bases outside the gene matches. This CDR3 comprises 15 residues.

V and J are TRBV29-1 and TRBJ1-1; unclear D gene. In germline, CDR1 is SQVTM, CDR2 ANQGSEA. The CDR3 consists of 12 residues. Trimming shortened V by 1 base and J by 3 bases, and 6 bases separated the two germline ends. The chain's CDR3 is CSVEVLDTEAFF. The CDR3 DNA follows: TGCAGCGTTGAAGTCCTGGACACTGAAGCTTTCTTT. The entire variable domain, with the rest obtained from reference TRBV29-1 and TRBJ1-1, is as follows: SAVISQKPSRDICQRGTSLTIQCQVDSQVTMMFWYRQQPGQSLTLIATANQGSEATYESGFVIDKFPISRPNLTFSTLTVSNMSPEDSSIYLCSVEVLDTEAFFGQGTRLTVV.

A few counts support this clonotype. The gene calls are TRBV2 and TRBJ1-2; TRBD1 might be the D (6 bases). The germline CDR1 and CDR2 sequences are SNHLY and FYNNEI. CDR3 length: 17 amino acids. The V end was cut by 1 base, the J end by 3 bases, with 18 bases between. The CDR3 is CASSEVRGGPLDYGYTF. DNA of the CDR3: TGTGCCAGCAGTGAAGTCAGGGGAGGGCCGTTGGACTATGGCTACACCTTC.

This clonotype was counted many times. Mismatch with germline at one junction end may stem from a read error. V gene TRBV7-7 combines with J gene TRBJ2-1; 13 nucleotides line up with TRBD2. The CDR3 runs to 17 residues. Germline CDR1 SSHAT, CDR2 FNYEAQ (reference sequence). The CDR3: CASSPGTSGVLNNEQFF. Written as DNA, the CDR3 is TGTGCTAGCAGCCCAGGGACTAGCGGGGTCCTAAACAATGAGCAGTTCTTC.

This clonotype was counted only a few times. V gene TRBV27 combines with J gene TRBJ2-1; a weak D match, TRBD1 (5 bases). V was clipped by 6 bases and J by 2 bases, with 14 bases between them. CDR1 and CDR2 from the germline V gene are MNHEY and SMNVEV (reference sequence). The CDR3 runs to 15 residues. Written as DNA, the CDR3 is TGTGCCAGCAGCCACCTAGGGGCGGCCTACAATGAGCAGTTCTTC. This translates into CASSHLGAAYNEQFF.

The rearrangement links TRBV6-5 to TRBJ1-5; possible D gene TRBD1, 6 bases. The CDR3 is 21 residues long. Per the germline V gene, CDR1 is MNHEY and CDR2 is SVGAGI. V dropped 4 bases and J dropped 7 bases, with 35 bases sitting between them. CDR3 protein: CASSFRRPAGYTGGQGQPQHF. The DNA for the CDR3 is TGTGCCAGCAGTTTTCGACGACCAGCGGGCTACACAGGAGGCCAGGGGCAGCCCCAGCATTTT.

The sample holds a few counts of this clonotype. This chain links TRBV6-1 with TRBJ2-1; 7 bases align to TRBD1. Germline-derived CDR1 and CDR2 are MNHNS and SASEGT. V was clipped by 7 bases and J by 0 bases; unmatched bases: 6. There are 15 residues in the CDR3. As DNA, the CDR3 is TGTGCCAGCACCCCCGGACAGGTCTCCTACAATGAGCAGTTCTTC. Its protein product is CASTPGQVSYNEQFF.

Here the CDR3 DNA reads TGTGCCAGCAGTTATTTTAGCGGGGGCACAGATACGCAGTATTTT. It encodes CASSYFSGGTDTQYF. The chain couples TRBV6-5 to TRBJ2-3, with 8 bases identical to TRBD2. J was trimmed by 1 base and V by 3 bases; bases with no gene match: 3. The germline V gene has CDR1 MNHEY and CDR2 SVGAGI. This CDR3 region has 15 residues.

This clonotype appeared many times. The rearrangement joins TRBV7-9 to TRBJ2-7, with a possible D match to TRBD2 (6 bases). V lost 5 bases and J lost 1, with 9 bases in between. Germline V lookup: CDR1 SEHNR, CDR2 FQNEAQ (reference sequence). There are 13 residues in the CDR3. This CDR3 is CASSRGSSYEQYF. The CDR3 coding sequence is TGTGCCAGCAGCCGGGGGAGTTCCTACGAGCAGTACTTC.

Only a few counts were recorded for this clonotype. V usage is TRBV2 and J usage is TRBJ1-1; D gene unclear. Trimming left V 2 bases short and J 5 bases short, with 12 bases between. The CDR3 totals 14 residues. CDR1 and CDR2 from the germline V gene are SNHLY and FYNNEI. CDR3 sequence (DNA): TGTGCCAGCAGTGAAAAGACGGCGAGGACTGAAGCTTTCTTT. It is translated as CASSEKTARTEAFF. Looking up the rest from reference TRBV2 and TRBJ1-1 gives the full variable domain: EPEVTQTPSHQVTQMGQEVILRCVPISNHLYFYWYRQILGQKVEFLVSFYNNEISEKSEIFDDQFSVERPDGSNFTLKIRSTKLEDSAMYFCASSEKTARTEAFFGQGTRLTVV.

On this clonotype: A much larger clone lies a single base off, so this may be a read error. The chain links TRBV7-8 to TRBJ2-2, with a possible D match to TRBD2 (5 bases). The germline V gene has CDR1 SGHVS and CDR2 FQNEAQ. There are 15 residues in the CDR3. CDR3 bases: TGTGACAGCAGCTTAGCCCTAGCCGGCACCGGGGAGCTGTTTTTT. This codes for CDSSLALAGTGELFF.

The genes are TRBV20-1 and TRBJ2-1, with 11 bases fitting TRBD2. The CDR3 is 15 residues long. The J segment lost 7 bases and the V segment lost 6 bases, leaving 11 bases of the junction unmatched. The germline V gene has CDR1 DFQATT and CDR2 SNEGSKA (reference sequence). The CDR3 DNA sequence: TGCAGTGCCGCGGGGTGGCTAGCGGGGGGAAATGAGCAGTTCTTC. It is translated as CSAAGWLAGGNEQFF.

The CDR3 reads CASSLSGGHQGGQETQYF. The DNA of the CDR3 is TGTGCCAGCAGTTTGTCGGGGGGGCACCAAGGGGGACAAGAGACCCAGTACTTC. The chain employs TRBV27 and TRBJ2-5; TRBD2 matches 8 bases. Trimming at V came to 3 bases and at J to 2 bases, leaving 14 bases not matched to a gene. Germline lookup yields CDR1 MNHEY and CDR2 SMNVEV (reference sequence). This CDR3 is 18 amino acids long.